These 8 T cell receptor beta chains were all obtained from the same sample, sequenced in a study of T-cell reconstitution after alpha-beta-depleted transplantation in children. Construction of the TCRbeta library involved unique molecular identifiers. TCRdb redid the calling of the PCR reads with MiXCR, one entry per CDR3 protein. The data hold 250,000 to 350,000 distinct CDR3 sequences, with 9.9% observed a single time. The sample in question was PBMCs from the stem cell graft donor, obtained from the stem cell graft. These receptor sequences come from a human donor who donated a stem cell graft to a child with SCID.

This clonotype was detected only a few times. V usage is TRBV7-9 and J usage is TRBJ1-1, with 8 bases matching TRBD1. The CDR3 sequence is 12 residues long. From germline, CDR1 is SEHNR and CDR2 FQNEAQ (reference sequence). V lost 5 bases and J lost 10; bases outside the gene matches: 6. CDR3 nucleotides: TGTGCCAGCAGCCCAGGACAGGGTTTAGCTTTCTTT. As protein: CASSPGQGLAFF.

V and J are TRBV5-1 and TRBJ2-7; weak D call: TRBD2 (6 bases). The CDR3 runs to 15 residues. Germline CDR1 reads SGHRS; CDR2 reads YFSETQ. The V end was cut by 5 bases, the J end by 5 bases, with 20 bases between. The CDR3 coding sequence is TGCGCCAGCAGTCCGGAGGGCCAATGGGTCCACGAGCAGTACTTC. Amino acid sequence: CASSPEGQWVHEQYF.

This chain joins TRBV20-1 and TRBJ2-1; the match to TRBD1 covers 8 bases. Trimming at V came to 7 bases and at J to 1 base, leaving 3 bases not matched to a gene. This CDR3 spans 13 amino acids. Germline loops: CDR1 DFQATT, CDR2 SNEGSKA (reference sequence). The DNA for the CDR3 is TGCAGTGGAGACAGGGGTTCCTACAATGAGCAGTTCTTC. Protein sequence: CSGDRGSYNEQFF.

This chain joins TRBV12-3 or TRBV12-4 and TRBJ1-4; D is undetermined. Trimming cost V 1 base and J 0 bases, with 12 bases left between them. This CDR3 region has 17 residues. Written as DNA, the CDR3 is TGTGCCAGCAGTTTAGGGGAGGGATACGCAACTAATGAAAAACTGTTTTTT. Translated: CASSLGEGYATNEKLFF.

The gene calls are TRBV5-1 and TRBJ2-3; the D is unclear. V shed 5 bases and J shed 0 bases, with 7 bases lying between them. Germline V lookup: CDR1 SGHRS, CDR2 YFSETQ. The CDR3 has 13 amino acids. The CDR3 coding sequence is TGCGCCAGCAGTGTCCCTAGCACAGATACGCAGTATTTT. It translates to CASSVPSTDTQYF.

The rearrangement uses TRBV5-5 and TRBJ2-7; D gene ambiguous. V dropped 2 bases and J dropped 6 bases, with 12 bases sitting between them. The germline V gene encodes CDR1 SGHKS and CDR2 YYEKEE (reference sequence). The CDR3 spans 13 residues. The CDR3 bases are TGTGCCAGCAGCTTTGGCCTCCCCTGCGAGCAGTACTTC. Amino acids: CASSFGLPCEQYF.

This clonotype was observed many times. The genes are TRBV27 and TRBJ1-5; D perhaps matches TRBD1 (5 bases). Trimming shortened V by 3 bases and J by 3 bases, and 12 bases separated the two germline ends. The CDR3 covers 15 residues. Germline values: CDR1 MNHEY, CDR2 SMNVEV (reference sequence). This CDR3 is CASSFGQGNNQPQHF. Here the CDR3 DNA reads TGTGCCAGCAGTTTCGGGCAGGGCAACAATCAGCCCCAGCATTTT.

This clonotype came up many times. V usage is TRBV18 and J usage is TRBJ2-1; maybe TRBD1 (6 bases). Germline CDR1 KGHSH, CDR2 LQKENI. The CDR3 covers 17 residues. The V end lost 2 bases, the J end lost 0 bases, and 14 bases lay between the germline ends. The CDR3 DNA is TGTGCCAGCTCACCAATCGACAGGCAAAGCTCCTACAATGAGCAGTTCTTC. Translated: CASSPIDRQSSYNEQFF.